Listed below are T cell receptor beta chains from one sample, sequenced in a study of T-cell memory formation after mild COVID-19. TCRdb reprocessed the 5' RACE reads via MiXCR and lists one record per CDR3 protein. The sample contains fewer than 600,000 distinct CDR3 sequences, about a fifth of which appear only once. Sequencing was performed on PBMCs or a T cell subset sorted from them (not recorded which). These receptors all stem from an adult woman who had mild COVID-19 (a few samples of this study predate the infection). Cell type and time point are not known. The CDR3 runs from the conserved cysteine through the conserved F or W. The D gene is left open where the match is weak. Clone sizes are given selectively: once, few, many, or a class where the clone is expanded.

abundance,j_gene,v_gene,d_gene,CDR3aa,CDR3nt
.,TRBJ2-6,TRBV7-3,.,CASRRDSGSGANVLTF,TGTGCCAGCAGACGAGATAGCGGCTCTGGGGCCAACGTCCTGACTTTC
.,TRBJ1-3,TRBV30,.,CAWSVHRSSSGNTIYF,TGTGCCTGGAGTGTACATCGGTCGAGCTCTGGAAACACCATATATTTT
.,TRBJ2-7,TRBV5-1,TRBD2,CASSLILAGGRNEQYF,TGCGCCAGCAGCCTGATACTAGCGGGGGGGCGTAACGAGCAGTACTTC
few,TRBJ2-5,TRBV11-3,.,CASSFSFGGQETQYF,TGTGCCAGCAGCTTTTCTTTCGGAGGGCAAGAGACCCAGTACTTC
.,TRBJ1-6,TRBV19,.,CASHDRYNSPLHF,TGTGCCAGCCATGACAGATATAATTCACCCCTCCACTTT
.,TRBJ2-3,TRBV11-2,TRBD2,CASSLDVSGRPRAPTDTQYF,TGTGCCAGCAGCTTAGACGTTAGCGGGAGGCCGAGGGCCCCCACAGATACGCAGTATTTT
few,TRBJ2-4,TRBV5-1,.,CASSLEGDIQYF,TGCGCCAGCAGCCTAGAGGGGGACATTCAGTACTTC
.,TRBJ1-1,TRBV7-9,.,CASSLADGNTEAFF,TGTGCCAGCAGCTTAGCGGATGGGAACACTGAAGCTTTCTTT
few,TRBJ2-7,TRBV6-6,.,CASTPSQLIYEQYF,TGTGCCAGCACCCCCTCCCAGCTAATCTACGAGCAGTACTTC
.,TRBJ2-1,TRBV6-6,TRBD2,CASSYATPASGGFDNEQFF,TGTGCCAGCAGTTACGCGACCCCGGCTAGCGGGGGGTTCGACAATGAGCAGTTCTTC
many,TRBJ1-1,TRBV18,.,CASSSLDSVRNTEAFF,TGTGCCAGCTCATCCTTAGACAGTGTTAGGAACACTGAAGCTTTCTTT
few,TRBJ1-1,TRBV20-1,.,CSARVRGLGTEAFF,TGCAGTGCTAGAGTTCGAGGGCTCGGGACTGAAGCTTTCTTT
few,TRBJ2-1,TRBV20-1,.,CSAGQGGYNEQFF,TGCAGTGCTGGTCAGGGGGGCTACAATGAGCAGTTCTTC
once,TRBJ2-2,TRBV7-6,.,CASSPQGGGRSNTGELIF,TGTGCCAGCAGCCCCCAGGGGGGCGGGAGATCGAACACCGGGGAGCTGATTTTT
few,TRBJ1-5,TRBV19,TRBD1,CASSQGTGGFIGQPQHF,TGTGCCAGTAGTCAGGGGACAGGGGGCTTTATTGGTCAGCCCCAGCATTTT
few,TRBJ2-5,TRBV24-1,TRBD1,CATSDLGGQGTAETQYF,TGTGCCACCAGTGATTTAGGGGGACAGGGGACTGCGGAGACCCAGTACTTC
.,TRBJ1-1,TRBV27,.,CASSLSRRGGVAEAFF,TGTGCCAGCAGTTTGTCGCGACGGGGGGGAGTCGCTGAAGCTTTCTTT
.,TRBJ2-7,TRBV12-3/TRBV12-4,.,CASTSISYEQYF,TGTGCCAGCACTAGCATCTCCTACGAGCAGTACTTC
.,TRBJ2-7,TRBV29-1,TRBD2,CSVEEGGTYEQYF,TGCAGCGTTGAAGAGGGGGGGACTTACGAGCAGTACTTC
few,TRBJ1-1,TRBV20-1,.,CSARVGGPNLNTEAFF,TGCAGTGCTAGAGTTGGGGGGCCAAATTTGAACACTGAAGCTTTCTTT
.,TRBJ1-5,TRBV28,TRBD1,CASSPGTGTQPQHF,TGTGCCAGCAGTCCCGGGACAGGGACTCAGCCCCAGCATTTT
.,TRBJ1-2,TRBV20-1,.,CSARVQTNYGYTF,TGCAGTGCTAGGGTTCAGACCAACTATGGCTACACCTTC
few,TRBJ1-1,TRBV4-3,.,CASSQDSLFDRSNTEAFF,TGCGCCAGCAGCCAAGATTCCCTATTCGACAGGTCGAACACTGAAGCTTTCTTT
.,TRBJ2-2,TRBV9,TRBD2,CASRDSGGAGELFF,TGTGCCAGCAGGGATAGCGGGGGCGCCGGGGAGCTGTTTTTT
.,TRBJ2-2,TRBV7-6,TRBD2,CASSSGLAGPPGRNTGELFF,TGTGCCAGCAGCTCCGGACTAGCGGGCCCCCCAGGGAGGAACACCGGGGAGCTGTTTTTT
few,TRBJ2-1,TRBV4-1,TRBD2,CASSPTFTSGGAFEQFF,TGCGCCAGCAGCCCTACCTTCACTAGCGGGGGGGCCTTTGAGCAGTTCTTC
.,TRBJ2-1,TRBV5-1,.,CASSLQRDFEQFF,TGCGCCAGCAGCTTGCAACGGGACTTTGAGCAGTTCTTC
few,TRBJ1-5,TRBV9,.,CASSVAVGGHQPQHF,TGTGCCAGCAGCGTAGCGGTAGGGGGACATCAGCCCCAGCATTTT
few,TRBJ2-7,TRBV18,TRBD2,CASSPSGRPNHEQYF,TGTGCCAGCTCCCCGAGCGGGAGGCCAAACCACGAGCAGTACTTC
few,TRBJ2-5,TRBV12-3/TRBV12-4,TRBD2,CASGRGTSGGWTQYF,TGTGCCAGCGGGCGGGGGACTAGCGGGGGGTGGACCCAGTACTTC
few,TRBJ2-7,TRBV29-1,TRBD1,CSATSTGTEYF,TGCAGCGCTACGAGTACCGGGACAGAGTACTTC
.,TRBJ2-1,TRBV7-2,TRBD1,CASSARTGQHNEQFF,TGTGCCAGCAGCGCACGGACAGGGCAACACAATGAGCAGTTCTTC
.,TRBJ2-3,TRBV28,TRBD1,CASSFDRGDADTQYF,TGTGCCAGCAGTTTCGACAGGGGTGATGCAGATACGCAGTATTTT
.,TRBJ2-2,TRBV6-5,.,CASSYSYRHTGELFF,TGTGCCAGCAGTTACTCGTACAGGCACACCGGGGAGCTGTTTTTT
.,TRBJ2-2,TRBV7-8,.,CASSLRGDNTGELFF,TGTGCCAGCAGCTTACGGGGAGACAACACCGGGGAGCTGTTTTTT
.,TRBJ2-5,TRBV29-1,TRBD2,CSVGGGYQETQYF,TGCAGCGTTGGGGGGGGTTACCAAGAGACCCAGTACTTC
many,TRBJ2-5,TRBV6-6,.,CASGYGRGQETQYF,TGTGCCAGCGGGTACGGGAGGGGGCAGGAGACCCAGTACTTC
.,TRBJ1-5,TRBV12-3/TRBV12-4,TRBD1,CASRRQGSQPQHF,TGTGCCAGCAGACGACAGGGAAGTCAGCCCCAGCATTTT
.,TRBJ1-5,TRBV5-1,TRBD1,CASSLGTGEVGDQPQHF,TGCGCCAGCAGCTTGGGGACAGGGGAAGTGGGCGATCAGCCCCAGCATTTT
.,TRBJ1-2,TRBV7-2,TRBD1,CASSLLAGQGYGYTF,TGTGCCAGCAGCCTTCTAGCGGGACAGGGCTATGGCTACACCTTC
many,TRBJ2-1,TRBV7-9,TRBD2,CASSLSRGRVDEQFF,TGTGCCAGCAGCTTATCCCGCGGGAGGGTAGATGAGCAGTTCTTC
few,TRBJ2-5,TRBV7-9,.,CASSFTVIWETQYF,TGTGCCAGCAGCTTCACCGTTATCTGGGAGACCCAGTACTTC
few,TRBJ2-1,TRBV3-1,TRBD1,CASSQQGARNEQFF,TGTGCCAGCAGCCAACAGGGGGCGCGCAATGAGCAGTTCTTC
.,TRBJ2-3,TRBV7-9,TRBD2,CASSSLPGLAGDTQYF,TGTGCCAGCAGCTCTCTACCGGGACTAGCGGGAGATACGCAGTATTTT
.,TRBJ2-2,TRBV7-9,.,CASSHGQNTGELFF,TGTGCCAGCAGCCACGGACAGAACACCGGGGAGCTGTTTTTT
few,TRBJ2-3,TRBV7-3,.,CASSILDRHSTDTQYF,TGTGCCAGCAGCATTCTCGACAGGCATAGCACAGATACGCAGTATTTT
few,TRBJ2-7,TRBV7-9,.,CASSLGDTYEQYF,TGTGCCAGCAGCTTAGGGGACACCTACGAGCAGTACTTC
few,TRBJ1-6,TRBV7-8,.,CASSSEQGAYNSPLHF,TGTGCCAGCAGCTCCGAACAGGGAGCCTATAATTCACCCCTCCACTTT
.,TRBJ2-1,TRBV11-3,TRBD2,CASRAVAGGSHEQFF,TGTGCCAGCAGAGCGGTAGCGGGAGGAAGCCATGAGCAGTTCTTC
.,TRBJ2-1,TRBV7-3,TRBD2,CASSQGSRGGIDEQFF,TGTGCCAGCAGCCAAGGGTCGCGGGGGGGGATCGATGAGCAGTTCTTC
few,TRBJ2-7,TRBV4-3,.,CASSGEVMSNEQYF,TGCGCCAGCAGCGGGGAGGTGATGAGCAACGAGCAGTACTTC
.,TRBJ2-1,TRBV6-1,.,CASSETVYNEQFF,TGTGCCAGCAGTGAAACGGTCTACAATGAGCAGTTCTTC
few,TRBJ1-2,TRBV30,.,CAWSSRGFYGYTF,TGTGCCTGGAGCAGTAGGGGCTTTTATGGCTACACCTTC
few,TRBJ2-2,TRBV30,TRBD2,CAWSSLAGAPGGELFF,TGTGCCTGGAGTAGCCTAGCGGGAGCCCCCGGCGGGGAGCTGTTTTTT
few,TRBJ2-3,TRBV7-2,TRBD2,CASSFAMAGGGADTQYF,TGTGCCAGCAGCTTTGCGATGGCGGGAGGAGGGGCAGATACGCAGTATTTT
many,TRBJ1-2,TRBV30,.,CAWSNSAAGYTF,TGTGCCTGGAGTAATTCGGCCGCTGGCTACACCTTC
.,TRBJ2-5,TRBV4-2,.,CASSQGKPPGEETQYF,TGTGCCAGCAGCCAAGGCAAGCCCCCGGGAGAAGAGACCCAGTACTTC
.,TRBJ2-1,TRBV20-1,TRBD2,CSARDPYRGGPSNEQFF,TGCAGTGCTAGAGATCCCTACCGGGGAGGGCCCTCGAATGAGCAGTTCTTC
few,TRBJ1-4,TRBV20-1,TRBD1,CSAKRTGSAEKLFF,TGCAGTGCCAAACGGACAGGATCGGCTGAAAAACTGTTTTTT
few,TRBJ1-4,TRBV19,TRBD1,CASRGRAGTGNEKLFF,TGTGCCAGTAGGGGGAGAGCCGGGACAGGGAACGAAAAACTGTTTTTT